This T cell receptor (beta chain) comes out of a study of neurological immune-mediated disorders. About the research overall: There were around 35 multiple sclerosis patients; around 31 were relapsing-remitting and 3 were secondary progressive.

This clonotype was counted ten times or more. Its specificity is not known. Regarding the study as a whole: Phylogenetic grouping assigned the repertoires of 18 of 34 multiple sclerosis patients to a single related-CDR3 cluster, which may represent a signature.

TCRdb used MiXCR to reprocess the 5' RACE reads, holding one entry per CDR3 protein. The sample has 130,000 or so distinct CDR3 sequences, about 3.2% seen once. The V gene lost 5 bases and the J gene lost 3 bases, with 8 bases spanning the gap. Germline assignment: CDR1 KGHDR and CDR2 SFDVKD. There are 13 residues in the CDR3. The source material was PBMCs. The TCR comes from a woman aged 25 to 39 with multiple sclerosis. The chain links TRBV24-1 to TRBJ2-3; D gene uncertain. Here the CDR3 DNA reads TGTGCCACCAGTGCCGCGAGGACAGATACGCAGTATTTT. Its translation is CATSAARTDTQYF.